This is a list of T cell receptor beta chains from one sample in a study of blood T cell repertoires in COVID-19. Sequenced by immunoSEQ multiplex PCR; TCRdb stores in-frame clones only, minus some. The data hold about 74,000 clones, with roughly 80% observed a single time. Sequencing was done on a sample of peripheral blood. Source of these receptors: a man between 45 and 60 years old with active COVID-19. Each CDR3 is given with its conserved first and last residue. D genes are given only for firm matches. Clone size is stated in some rows and not others, as once, few, many or a class when expanded.

cdr3_aa cdr3_nt v_call clone_size d_call j_call
CASSRFPLRGLAPSWEQFF TGTGCCAGCAGCAGATTCCCCCTCCGGGGACTAGCCCCTTCATGGGAGCAGTTCTTC TRBV13 - TRBD2 TRBJ2-1
CSVEKASGTQYF TGCAGCGTTGAGAAGGCTTCAGGTACGCAGTATTTT TRBV29-1 - - TRBJ2-3
CASSSEGGADTQYF TGTGCCAGCAGCTCAGAGGGAGGGGCAGATACGCAGTATTTT TRBV7-2 - TRBD2 TRBJ2-3
CASSKQGAIGTNTGELFF TGTGCCAGCAGCAAACAGGGGGCTATAGGAACGAACACCGGGGAGCTGTTTTTT TRBV5-4 - TRBD1 TRBJ2-2
CATSRYTGGSYEQYF TGTGCCACCAGCAGATACACAGGGGGGTCCTACGAGCAGTACTTC TRBV15 once TRBD1 TRBJ2-7
CASSQKTGVQYF TGTGCCAGCAGCCAAAAGACGGGAGTGCAGTACTTC TRBV3-1/TRBV3-2 few - TRBJ2-7
CASSEWGKTGSYNEQFF TGTGCCAGCAGTGAATGGGGAAAGACAGGGTCCTACAATGAGCAGTTCTTC TRBV2 once TRBD1 TRBJ2-1
CASSHLANQETQYF TGTGCCAGCAGCCATCTAGCGAATCAAGAGACCCAGTACTTC TRBV5-6 few - TRBJ2-5
CASRLGASSYNEQFF TGTGCCAGCAGGCTCGGAGCGAGCTCCTACAATGAGCAGTTCTTC TRBV28 once - TRBJ2-1
CASARTGRYEQYF TGTGCCAGCGCCAGGACAGGGAGGTACGAGCAGTACTTC TRBV27 - TRBD1 TRBJ2-7
CASTWGGTEAFF TGTGCCAGTACGTGGGGGGGCACTGAAGCTTTCTTT TRBV19 - - TRBJ1-1
CASSLARQGDPYEQYF TGTGCCAGCTCACTAGCGAGGCAGGGGGACCCCTACGAGCAGTACTTC TRBV18 - TRBD1 TRBJ2-7
CASSPSPNAQETQYF TGTGCCAGCTCACCAAGCCCGAATGCCCAAGAGACCCAGTACTTC TRBV18 - - TRBJ2-5
CASSDWGGADTQFF TGTGCCAGCAGTGATTGGGGGGGGGCGGACACACAGTTCTTC TRBV6-1 - - TRBJ2-1
CASSQGGGQYGYTF TGTGCCAGCAGCCAAGGTGGTGGACAGTATGGCTACACCTTC TRBV5-6 - - TRBJ1-2
CASSVNPGLLYTGELFF TGTGCCAGCAGCGTCAACCCGGGACTACTTTACACCGGGGAGCTGTTTTTT TRBV9 - TRBD2 TRBJ2-2
CASSLLAGDGYTF TGTGCCAGCAGTTTACTGGCGGGGGATGGCTACACCTTC TRBV12-3/TRBV12-4 - - TRBJ1-2
CAISESGLAGGWSYEQYF TGTGCCATCAGTGAGAGTGGACTAGCGGGAGGTTGGTCCTACGAGCAGTACTTC TRBV10-3 - TRBD2 TRBJ2-7
CASSLSAGRYEQYF TGTGCCAGCAGTTTATCTGCGGGACGCTACGAGCAGTACTTC TRBV27 - - TRBJ2-7
CASSTNTETQYF TGTGCCAGCAGCACCAATACTGAGACGCAGTATTTT TRBV7-8 - - TRBJ2-3
CASSPGLAGRSYEQYF TGTGCCAGCAGCCCAGGACTAGCGGGCCGCTCCTACGAGCAGTACTTC TRBV11-2 - TRBD2 TRBJ2-7
CASSLAQKVTDTQYF TGTGCCAGCAGCTTGGCACAGAAAGTCACAGATACGCAGTATTTT TRBV5-4 - - TRBJ2-3
CASSPGQPYEQYF TGTGCCAGCAGTCCAGGACAGCCCTACGAGCAGTACTTC TRBV28 - - TRBJ2-7
CASSPGTATEGTQYF TGCGCCAGCAGCCCCGGGACTGCCACCGAAGGGACCCAGTACTTC TRBV5-1 - - TRBJ2-5
CASSLSGMNPDTQYF TGTGCCAGCTCCCTTTCGGGGATGAATCCCGATACGCAGTATTTT TRBV18 - - TRBJ2-3
CASSLGPHRTGYTF TGTGCCAGCAGCCTGGGGCCCCACCGCACGGGCTACACCTTC TRBV7-9 - - TRBJ1-2
CASSDGWEEFF TGTGCCAGCAGTGACGGCTGGGAGGAGTTCTTC TRBV2 few - TRBJ2-1
CATRGHTENTEAFF TGTGCCACCAGGGGACACACAGAGAACACTGAAGCTTTCTTT TRBV15 - - TRBJ1-1
CASSRSPQGGETQYF TGCGCCAGCTCTAGATCACCCCAGGGAGGAGAGACCCAGTACTTC TRBV5-1 - - TRBJ2-5
CASSSGSLYNEQFF TGCGCCAGTTCGAGCGGGAGTCTCTACAATGAGCAGTTCTTC TRBV5-1 few TRBD2 TRBJ2-1
CASSSSVASYEQYF TGTGCCAGCAGCTCCAGTGTCGCCTCCTACGAGCAGTACTTC TRBV7-2 - - TRBJ2-7
CASSLVAGSHEQYF TGCGCCAGCAGCTTGGTAGCGGGAAGCCACGAGCAGTACTTC TRBV5-1 - TRBD2 TRBJ2-7
CASSQDGTYEQYF TGTGCCAGCAGCCAGGACGGGACCTACGAGCAGTACTTC TRBV3-1/TRBV3-2 - - TRBJ2-7
CASSLRTVGSFGYTF TGTGCCAGTAGTCTCAGGACAGTCGGATCTTTTGGCTACACCTTC TRBV19 - - TRBJ1-2
CASSQERTSGRPDTQYF TGCGCCAGCAGCCAAGAACGGACTAGCGGGAGGCCTGATACGCAGTATTTT TRBV4-1 - TRBD2 TRBJ2-3
CASSRAYQETQYF TGTGCCAGCAGTCGGGCTTACCAAGAGACCCAGTACTTC TRBV6-6 many - TRBJ2-5